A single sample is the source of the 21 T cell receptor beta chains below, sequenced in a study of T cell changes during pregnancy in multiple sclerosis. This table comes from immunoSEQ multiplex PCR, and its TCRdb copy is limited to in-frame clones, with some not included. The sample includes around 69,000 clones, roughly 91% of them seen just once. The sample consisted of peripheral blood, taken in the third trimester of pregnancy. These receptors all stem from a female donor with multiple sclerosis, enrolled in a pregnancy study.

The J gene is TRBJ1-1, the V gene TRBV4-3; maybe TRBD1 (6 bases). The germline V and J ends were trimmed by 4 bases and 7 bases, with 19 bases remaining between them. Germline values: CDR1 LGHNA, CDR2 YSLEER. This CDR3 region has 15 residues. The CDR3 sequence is CASSPTRGGNGEAFF. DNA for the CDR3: TGCGCCAGCAGCCCTACAAGGGGGGGCAACGGTGAAGCTTTCTTT.

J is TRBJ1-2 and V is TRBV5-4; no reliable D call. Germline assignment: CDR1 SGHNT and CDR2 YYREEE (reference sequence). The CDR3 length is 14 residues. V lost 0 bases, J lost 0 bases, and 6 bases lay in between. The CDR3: CASSLDLANYGYTF. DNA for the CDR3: TGTGCCAGCAGCTTGGACTTAGCTAACTATGGCTACACCTTC.

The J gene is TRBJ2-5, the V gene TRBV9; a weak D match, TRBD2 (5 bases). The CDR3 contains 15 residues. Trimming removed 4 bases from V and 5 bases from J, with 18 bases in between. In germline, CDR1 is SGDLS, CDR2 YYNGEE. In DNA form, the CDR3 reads TGTGCCAGCAGCCCGTGGCGGGTAAGGACGGAGACCCAGTACTTC. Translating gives CASSPWRVRTETQYF.

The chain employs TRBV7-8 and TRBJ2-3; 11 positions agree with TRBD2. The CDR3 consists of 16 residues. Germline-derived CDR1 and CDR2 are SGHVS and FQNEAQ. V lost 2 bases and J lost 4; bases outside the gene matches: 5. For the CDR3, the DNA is TGTGCCAGCAGCTTAAGACTAGCGGGACGTTCAGATACGCAGTATTTT. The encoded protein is CASSLRLAGRSDTQYF.

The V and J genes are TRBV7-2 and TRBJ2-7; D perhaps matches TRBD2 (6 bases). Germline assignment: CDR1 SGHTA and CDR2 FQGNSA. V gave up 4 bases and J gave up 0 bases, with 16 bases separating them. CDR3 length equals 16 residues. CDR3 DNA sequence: TGTGCCAGCAGCTCCGGGAGCATCACTTCCTCCTACGAGCAGTACTTC. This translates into CASSSGSITSSYEQYF.

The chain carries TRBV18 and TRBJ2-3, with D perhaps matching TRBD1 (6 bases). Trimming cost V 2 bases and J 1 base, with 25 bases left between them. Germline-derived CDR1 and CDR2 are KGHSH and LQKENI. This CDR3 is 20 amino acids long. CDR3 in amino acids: CASSPEDRRKLYFGTDTQYF. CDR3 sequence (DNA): TGTGCCAGCTCACCAGAAGACAGGAGGAAGCTCTATTTTGGCACAGATACGCAGTATTTT.

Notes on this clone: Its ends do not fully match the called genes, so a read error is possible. The CDR3, as DNA: TGTGCTAGCAGTCGGGGGACTAGCCCAGGAGAGACCCAGTACTTC. This codes for CASSRGTSPGETQYF. The rearrangement uses TRBV7-7 and TRBJ2-5; TRBD2 agrees at 9 bases. CDR3 size: 15 residues. Germline loops: CDR1 SSHAT, CDR2 FNYEAQ (reference sequence). Drawing the rest from reference TRBV7-7 and TRBJ2-5, the complete variable domain is GAGVSQSPRYKVTKRGQDVTLRCDPISSHATLYWYQQALGQGPEFLTYFNYEAQPDKSGLPSDRFSAERPEGSISTLTIQRTEQRDSAMYRCASSRGTSPGETQYFGPGTRLLVL.

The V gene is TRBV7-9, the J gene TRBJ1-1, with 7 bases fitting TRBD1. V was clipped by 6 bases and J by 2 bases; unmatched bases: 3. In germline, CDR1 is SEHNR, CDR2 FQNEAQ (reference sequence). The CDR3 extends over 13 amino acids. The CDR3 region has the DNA TGTGCCAGCAGGAACAGGGGTAACACTGAAGCTTTCTTT. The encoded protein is CASRNRGNTEAFF.

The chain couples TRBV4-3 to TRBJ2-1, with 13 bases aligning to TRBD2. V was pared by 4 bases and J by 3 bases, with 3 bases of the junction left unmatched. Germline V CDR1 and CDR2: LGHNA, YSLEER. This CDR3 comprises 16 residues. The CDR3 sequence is CASSPRTSGGYNEQFF. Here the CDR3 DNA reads TGCGCCAGCAGCCCCCGGACTAGCGGGGGCTACAATGAGCAGTTCTTC.

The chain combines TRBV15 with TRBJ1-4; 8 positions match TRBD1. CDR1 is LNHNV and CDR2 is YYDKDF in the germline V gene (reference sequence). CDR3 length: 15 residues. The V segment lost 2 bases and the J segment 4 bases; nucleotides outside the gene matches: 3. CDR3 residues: CATSRPGGDNEKLFF. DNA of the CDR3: TGTGCCACCAGCAGACCAGGGGGCGATAATGAAAAACTGTTTTTT. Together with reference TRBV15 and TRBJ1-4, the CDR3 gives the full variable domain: DAMVIQNPRYQVTQFGKPVTLSCSQTLNHNVMYWYQQKSSQAPKLLFHYYDKDFNNEADTPDNFQSRRPNTSFCFLDIRSPGLGDTAMYLCATSRPGGDNEKLFFGSGTQLSVL.

CDR3 bases: TGTGCCTGGAGTCCCGGAGAGACCCAGTACTTC. It translates to CAWSPGETQYF. The chain carries TRBV30 and TRBJ2-5; no clear D gene. CDR3 size: 11 residues. The germline CDR1 and CDR2 sequences are GTSNPN and SVGIG (reference sequence). V lost 2 bases, J lost 4 bases, and 5 bases lay in between.

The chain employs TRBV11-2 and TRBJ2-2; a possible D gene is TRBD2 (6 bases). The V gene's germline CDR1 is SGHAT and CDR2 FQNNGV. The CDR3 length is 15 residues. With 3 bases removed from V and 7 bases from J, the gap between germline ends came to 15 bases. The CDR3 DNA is TGTGCCAGCAGCTTCGGAGGGATGGGCTTCGGGGAGCTGTTTTTT. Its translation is CASSFGGMGFGELFF.

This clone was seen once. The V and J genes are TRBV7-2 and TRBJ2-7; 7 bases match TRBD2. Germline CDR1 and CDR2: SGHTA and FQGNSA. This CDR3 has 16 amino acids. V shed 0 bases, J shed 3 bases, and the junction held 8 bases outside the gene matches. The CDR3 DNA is TGTGCCAGCAGCTTAGCCCAGACTAGCTCAGGCTACGAGCAGTACTTC. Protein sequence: CASSLAQTSSGYEQYF.

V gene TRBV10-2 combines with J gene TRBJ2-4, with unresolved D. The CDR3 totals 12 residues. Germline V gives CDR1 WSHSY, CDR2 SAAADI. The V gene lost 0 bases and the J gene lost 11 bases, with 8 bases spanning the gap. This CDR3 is CASSESSFLQYF. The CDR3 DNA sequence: TGCGCCAGCAGTGAGTCGTCGTTCCTTCAGTACTTC.

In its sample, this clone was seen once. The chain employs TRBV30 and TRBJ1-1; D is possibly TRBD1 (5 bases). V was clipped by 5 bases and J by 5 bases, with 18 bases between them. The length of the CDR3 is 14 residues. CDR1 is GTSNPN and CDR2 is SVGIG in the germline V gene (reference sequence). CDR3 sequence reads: CAWVLWGGRTEAFF. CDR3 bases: TGTGCCTGGGTCCTCTGGGGGGGGAGGACTGAAGCTTTCTTT.

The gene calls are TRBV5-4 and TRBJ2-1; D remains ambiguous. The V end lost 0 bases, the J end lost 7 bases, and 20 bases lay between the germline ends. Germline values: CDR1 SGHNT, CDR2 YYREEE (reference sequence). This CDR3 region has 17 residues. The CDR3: CASSLALRSRLGNEQFF. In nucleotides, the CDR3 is TGTGCCAGCAGCTTGGCGTTGCGGAGCCGTCTAGGAAATGAGCAGTTCTTC.

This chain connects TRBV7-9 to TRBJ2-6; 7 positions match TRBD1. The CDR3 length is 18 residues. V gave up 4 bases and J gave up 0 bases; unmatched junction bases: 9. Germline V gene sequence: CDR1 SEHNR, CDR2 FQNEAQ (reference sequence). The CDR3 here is CASSSRTGWSSGANVLTF. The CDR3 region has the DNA TGTGCCAGCAGCTCTCGGACAGGATGGAGCTCTGGGGCCAACGTCCTGACTTTC.

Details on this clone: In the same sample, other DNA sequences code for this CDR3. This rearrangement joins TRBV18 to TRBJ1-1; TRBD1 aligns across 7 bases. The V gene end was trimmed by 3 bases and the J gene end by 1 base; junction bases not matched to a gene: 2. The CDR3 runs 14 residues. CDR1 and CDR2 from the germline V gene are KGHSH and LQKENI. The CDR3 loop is CASSPTGKNTEAFF. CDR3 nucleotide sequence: TGTGCCAGCTCACCGACAGGGAAGAACACTGAAGCTTTCTTT.

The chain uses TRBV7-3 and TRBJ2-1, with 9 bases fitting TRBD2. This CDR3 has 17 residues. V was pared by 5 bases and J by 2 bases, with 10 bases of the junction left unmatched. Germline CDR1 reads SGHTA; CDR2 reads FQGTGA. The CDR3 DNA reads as TGTGCCAGCAGCCTAGGGACTAGCCTGGCTGCCTACAATGAGCAGTTCTTC. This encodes CASSLGTSLAAYNEQFF.

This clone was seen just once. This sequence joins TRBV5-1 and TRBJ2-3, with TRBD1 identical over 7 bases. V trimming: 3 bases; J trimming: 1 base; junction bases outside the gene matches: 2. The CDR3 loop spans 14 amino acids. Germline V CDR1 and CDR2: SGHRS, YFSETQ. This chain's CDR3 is CASSWDRRTDTQYF. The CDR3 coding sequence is TGCGCCAGCAGCTGGGACAGACGCACAGATACGCAGTATTTT.

CDR3 coding DNA: TGTGCCAGCGGGCGAGACCAGGTTGAAGCTTTCTTT. It encodes CASGRDQVEAFF. This chain uses TRBV18 with TRBJ1-1; no clear D. Trimming took 8 bases from V and 7 from J, leaving 14 bases between them. Germline-derived CDR1 and CDR2 are KGHSH and LQKENI. The CDR3 sequence is 12 residues long.